The 12 T cell receptor beta chains listed next were all sequenced from one sample in a study of vaccination and CD4 T cells after COVID-19. Sequence data for DNA of cultured CD4+ T cells were generated by the Oncomine TCR Beta short-read assay. TCRdb called the PCR reads again in MiXCR, with one record for every CDR3 protein. In the table there are just under 20,000 distinct CDR3 sequences, roughly half of which are singletons. Treatment described: roughly 10-day PBMC culture with coronavirus spike peptide pools or control peptides (ViraFEST assay). These TCRs' antigens remain unknown. Sample: CD4+ T cells from blood, cultured in vitro. Source of these receptors: a human donor who had recovered from COVID-19.

The chain has TRBV7-9 and TRBJ1-6; TRBD1 matches at 7 bases. The CDR3 runs 17 residues. Germline-derived CDR1 and CDR2 are SEHNR and FQNEAQ (reference sequence). V lost 0 bases, J lost 10 bases, and 12 bases stayed unmatched. The CDR3 sequence: CASSLAGGGAGQSPLHF. CDR3 sequence (DNA): TGTGCCAGCAGCTTAGCGGGAGGGGGCGCGGGACAATCACCCCTCCACTTT.

There are a few counts of this clonotype. The genes are TRBV20-1 and TRBJ1-6, with no clear D. Germline loops: CDR1 DFQATT, CDR2 SNEGSKA (reference sequence). V was cut by 3 bases and J by 9 bases, with 9 bases left in between. The CDR3 is 12 residues long. CDR3 sequence: CSASPNVSPLHF. DNA of the CDR3: TGCAGTGCTAGCCCGAATGTTTCACCCCTCCACTTT.

The chain is built from TRBV20-1 and TRBJ2-7; D might be TRBD2 (6 bases). The CDR3 is 15 amino acids. V was cut by 0 bases and J by 0 bases, with 12 bases left in between. Germline lookup yields CDR1 DFQATT and CDR2 SNEGSKA (reference sequence). The CDR3 sequence: CSARDPLGSSYEQYF. The CDR3 region has the DNA TGCAGTGCTAGAGACCCTCTCGGGAGCTCCTACGAGCAGTACTTC.

In this sample, this clonotype turned up a few times. The CDR3 sequence is CSAPRQGDEQFF. DNA of the CDR3: TGCAGTGCCCCACGACAGGGTGATGAGCAGTTCTTC. The chain is built from TRBV20-1 and TRBJ2-1; TRBD1 matches at 7 bases. With V trimmed by 6 bases and J by 8 bases, 7 bases remained unmatched. The germline CDR1 and CDR2 sequences are DFQATT and SNEGSKA (reference sequence). This CDR3 region has 12 residues.

This chain joins TRBV7-2 and TRBJ2-3; D ambiguous. The CDR3 is 15 residues long. Per germline, CDR1 SGHTA and CDR2 FQGNSA. The V gene lost 2 bases and the J gene lost 0 bases, with 9 bases spanning the gap. The CDR3 DNA sequence: TGTGCCAGCAGCTTACAGTACCTCAGCACAGATACGCAGTATTTT. Translated, it gives CASSLQYLSTDTQYF.

This chain uses TRBV28 with TRBJ1-2; a possible D gene is TRBD1 (5 bases). V was trimmed by 5 bases and J by 4 bases, leaving 11 bases between them. The CDR3 runs to 13 residues. In germline, CDR1 is MDHEN, CDR2 SYDVKM. The CDR3, as DNA: TGTGCCAGCAGTCTTCTTGGGGGCTATGGCTACACCTTC. Translating gives CASSLLGGYGYTF.

The chain combines TRBV15 with TRBJ2-3, with D unresolved. CDR1 and CDR2 (germline): LNHNV, YYDKDF (reference sequence). The CDR3 has 12 residues. V was clipped by 3 bases and J by 2 bases, with 3 bases between them. DNA of the CDR3: TGTGCCACCAGCAGGGACACAGATACGCAGTATTTT. Protein: CATSRDTDTQYF.

The chain couples TRBV18 to TRBJ1-1, with D possibly matching TRBD1 (5 bases). V lost 6 bases to trimming and J lost 5 bases, with 22 bases between them. The CDR3 loop spans 16 amino acids. CDR1 and CDR2 from the germline V gene are KGHSH and LQKENI. This CDR3 reads CASSRGGGVGPTEAFF. In DNA, the CDR3 is TGTGCCAGCTCGCGCGGCGGGGGGGTTGGTCCGACTGAAGCTTTCTTT.

This clonotype is termed large. The rearrangement uses TRBV6-1 and TRBJ1-5; 9 bases agree with TRBD1. Germline V gene sequence: CDR1 MNHNS, CDR2 SASEGT. With 6 bases clipped from V and 4 bases from J, the junction kept 19 bases outside the gene matches. This CDR3 region has 19 residues. Here the CDR3 DNA reads TGTGCCAGCAGACACCGAGAGAAGACAGGGGGGGAACAAAATCAGCCCCAGCATTTT. Translated: CASRHREKTGGEQNQPQHF.

The chain has TRBV11-3 and TRBJ2-5; either TRBD1 or TRBD2 may supply D (6 bases each). From germline, CDR1 is SGHNT and CDR2 YENEEA. This CDR3 contains 15 residues. V was cut by 5 bases and J by 5 bases, with 18 bases left in between. The CDR3 spells CASSPSSGGGETQYF. The CDR3 DNA follows: TGTGCCAGCAGCCCCAGCTCCGGGGGCGGCGAGACCCAGTACTTC.

The rearrangement uses TRBV6-1 and TRBJ1-5; 8 bases are a match to TRBD1. Germline trimming cut 5 bases from V and 9 bases from J; bases unmatched to any gene: 9. The length of the CDR3 is 14 residues. Germline CDR1 MNHNS, CDR2 SASEGT. Here the CDR3 DNA reads TGTGCCAGCAGTCCACGACAGGGGAGAATGCCCCAGCATTTT. Its protein product is CASSPRQGRMPQHF.

The chain is built from TRBV10-2 and TRBJ2-1, with 8 bases lining up with TRBD1. Germline CDR1 WSHSY, CDR2 SAAADI. This CDR3 has 15 amino acids. The V gene end was trimmed by 7 bases and the J gene end by 9 bases; junction bases not matched to a gene: 14. The CDR3 coding sequence is TGCGCCAGCACCCAGGCCTCGGGACAGGTGGGTGAGCAGTTCTTC. Its translation: CASTQASGQVGEQFF.